What follows are 25 T cell receptor beta chains derived from one specimen sequenced in a study of technical replicates of blood from a handful of donors. The table came from immunoSEQ multiplex PCR; TCRdb's copy has only in-frame clones and leaves some out. The sample shows about 88,000 clones, 95% of them seen only once. Sequenced sample: T cells isolated from PBMCs. The source is a human donor in good health.

V gene TRBV14 combines with J gene TRBJ1-4; D is undetermined. Germline V gives CDR1 SGHDN, CDR2 FVKESK. The V end was cut by 3 bases, the J end by 6 bases, with 14 bases between. The CDR3 is made up of 15 amino acids. CDR3 sequence: CASSQDRREDEKLFF. For the CDR3, the DNA is TGTGCCAGCAGCCAGGATCGGCGAGAGGATGAAAAACTGTTTTTT. The entire variable domain, with the rest obtained from reference TRBV14 and TRBJ1-4, is as follows: EAGVTQFPSHSVIEKGQTVTLRCDPISGHDNLYWYRRVMGKEIKFLLHFVKESKQDESGMPNNRFLAERTGGTYSTLKVQPAELEDSGVYFCASSQDRREDEKLFFGSGTQLSVL.

The gene calls are TRBV19 and TRBJ2-5; the D gene is possibly TRBD2 (5 bases). Between the trimmed V and J ends, which lost 0 bases and 9 bases, there was a span of 14 bases. This CDR3 is built from 14 residues. Germline V gene lookup returns CDR1 LNHDA and CDR2 SQIVND (reference sequence). This CDR3 is CASSIDPGLKAQYF. The CDR3 coding sequence is TGTGCCAGTAGTATAGATCCCGGACTCAAGGCCCAGTACTTC.

V gene TRBV25-1 combines with J gene TRBJ2-7; TRBD2 agrees at 7 bases. The length of the CDR3 is 14 residues. V lost 5 bases, J lost 0 bases, and 4 bases stayed unmatched. Germline V gene data show CDR1 as MGHDK and CDR2 as SYGVNS. The CDR3 loop reads CASSSLADSYEQYF. The CDR3 DNA follows: TGTGCCAGCAGTAGCCTAGCGGACTCCTACGAGCAGTACTTC.

The rearrangement uses TRBV6-6 and TRBJ1-4; no clear D gene. The CDR3 spans 14 residues. Trimming removed 5 bases at V and 7 bases at J, with 14 bases between. CDR1 and CDR2 (germline): MNHNY, SVGAGI (reference sequence). The CDR3 loop reads CASSRQIGVEKLFF. In DNA form, the CDR3 reads TGTGCCAGCAGTCGACAAATCGGGGTTGAAAAACTGTTTTTT.

The DNA for the CDR3 is TGTGCCAGTAGTATAACTAGCGGGACTGGGTACAATGAGCAGTTCTTC. Translated: CASSITSGTGYNEQFF. The chain carries TRBV19 and TRBJ2-1; 10 nucleotides match TRBD2. This CDR3 is built from 16 residues. Germline CDR1 is LNHDA and CDR2 is SQIVND (reference sequence). Trimming at V came to 2 bases and at J to 4 bases, leaving 5 bases not matched to a gene.

The V call is TRBV6-5, the J call TRBJ2-7; D unresolved. This CDR3 has 13 residues. With 6 bases removed from V and 5 bases from J, the gap between germline ends came to 14 bases. Germline V CDR1 and CDR2: MNHEY, SVGAGI. CDR3 sequence: CASSLPMGHEQYF. CDR3 nucleotides: TGTGCCAGCAGCTTGCCGATGGGCCACGAGCAGTACTTC.

V and J are TRBV15 and TRBJ1-2; 8 nucleotides match TRBD1. After removal of 3 bases from V and 2 bases from J, the junction contained 2 bases not matched to a gene. This CDR3 contains 14 residues. CDR1 and CDR2 from the germline V gene are LNHNV and YYDKDF (reference sequence). The CDR3 here is CATSSYRGNYGYTF. The CDR3 coding sequence is TGTGCCACCAGCAGTTACAGGGGGAACTATGGCTACACCTTC.

J is TRBJ2-3 and V is TRBV29-1, with D possibly being TRBD2 (6 bases). The CDR3 is made up of 15 amino acids. Trimming cost V 3 bases and J 3 bases, with 16 bases left between them. The germline CDR1 and CDR2 sequences are SQVTM and ANQGSEA. CDR3 nucleotide sequence: TGCAGCGTTGATACGGGCGCAGGGAGGACAGATACGCAGTATTTT. Its translation is CSVDTGAGRTDTQYF.

The chain is built from TRBV5-5 and TRBJ2-7; D gene uncertain. Germline V gives CDR1 SGHKS, CDR2 YYEKEE (reference sequence). The V end lost 4 bases, the J end lost 4 bases, and 3 bases lay between the germline ends. This CDR3 spans 10 amino acids. CDR3 bases: TGTGCCAGCAGCCTGTACGAGCAGTACTTC. This sequence encodes CASSLYEQYF.

The chain is built from TRBV6-5 and TRBJ2-7, with 12 bases aligning to TRBD2. This CDR3 spans 15 amino acids. V trimming: 2 bases; J trimming: 9 bases; junction bases outside the gene matches: 8. Germline V CDR1 and CDR2: MNHEY, SVGAGI. In DNA form, the CDR3 reads TGTGCCAGCAGTTACCCGACTAGCGGGAGTATTGTGCAGTACTTC. This gives the protein CASSYPTSGSIVQYF.

The chain has TRBV5-1 and TRBJ1-1; TRBD1 might be the D (5 bases). Germline V gives CDR1 SGHRS, CDR2 YFSETQ. Trimming removed 4 bases from V and 6 bases from J, with 16 bases in between. The CDR3 extends over 14 amino acids. CDR3 sequence reads: CASSPPGGVAEAFF. DNA for the CDR3: TGCGCCAGCAGCCCCCCGGGGGGGGTGGCTGAAGCTTTCTTT.

The CDR3 here is CASSLGGVKNIQYF. In DNA form, the CDR3 reads TGTGCCAGCAGCTTGGGGGGGGTCAAAAACATTCAGTACTTC. The J gene is TRBJ2-4, the V gene TRBV7-9, with 7 nucleotides matching TRBD2. This CDR3 has 14 residues. Looked up from germline, CDR1 is SEHNR and CDR2 is FQNEAQ (reference sequence). After removal of 3 bases from V and 3 bases from J, the junction contained 2 bases not matched to a gene.

The chain has TRBV13 and TRBJ2-1; 11 bases agree with TRBD1. The CDR3 extends over 14 amino acids. Per the germline V gene, CDR1 is PRHDT and CDR2 is FYEKMQ (reference sequence). Trimming cost V 5 bases and J 7 bases; bases outside gene matches: 4. The CDR3, as DNA: TGTGCCAGCAGCGACCGGGACAGGGGGAATGAGCAGTTCTTC. It yields the protein CASSDRDRGNEQFF.

CDR3 coding DNA: TGTGCCAGCTCACCGCCGGGACAATCGTTCACCGGGGAGCTGTTTTTT. Its protein is CASSPPGQSFTGELFF. The chain carries TRBV18 and TRBJ2-2; TRBD1 might be the D (6 bases). Trimming left V 3 bases short and J 4 bases short, with 15 bases between. The CDR3 spans 16 residues. Germline V gene data show CDR1 as KGHSH and CDR2 as LQKENI.

This rearrangement joins TRBV13 to TRBJ2-3; 11 nucleotides match TRBD1. CDR1 PRHDT and CDR2 FYEKMQ come from the germline V gene (reference sequence). V lost 5 bases and J lost 1; bases outside the gene matches: 5. This CDR3 has 16 residues. CDR3 nucleotide sequence: TGTGCCAGCAGCCCCGCGGGACAGGGGGGCACAGATACGCAGTATTTT. As protein: CASSPAGQGGTDTQYF.

Regarding this clone: The junction departs from germline at one end; a sequencing error may be responsible. V gene TRBV15 combines with J gene TRBJ1-1; 7 bases are a match to TRBD1. CDR3 length: 15 amino acids. Germline CDR1 is LNHNV and CDR2 is YYDKDF (reference sequence). This CDR3 reads CATSIRQGSNTEVFF. CDR3 nucleotides: TGTGCCACCAGCATAAGACAGGGCAGTAACACTGAAGTTTTCTTT.

The table lists this clone with a count of one. The V and J genes are TRBV4-3 and TRBJ2-7; D may be TRBD1 (5 bases). V was cut by 0 bases and J by 1 base, with 10 bases left in between. Germline values: CDR1 LGHNA, CDR2 YSLEER. The CDR3 length is 15 residues. In DNA form, the CDR3 reads TGCGCCAGCAGCCAAGACAGGGATGGATCCTACGAGCAGTACTTC. It is translated as CASSQDRDGSYEQYF.

This chain's CDR3 is CASSLALSTGTQYF. The DNA for the CDR3 is TGTGCCAGCAGCTTAGCGCTAAGTACTGGGACCCAGTACTTC. The V gene is TRBV7-6, the J gene TRBJ2-5; D is unresolved. This CDR3 has 14 amino acids. The V end lost 0 bases, the J end lost 7 bases, and 12 bases lay between the germline ends. Germline V lookup: CDR1 SGHVS, CDR2 FNYEAQ.

The chain carries TRBV2 and TRBJ1-4; perhaps TRBD1 as D (5 bases). CDR1 and CDR2 from the germline V gene are SNHLY and FYNNEI. V lost 8 bases and J lost 5, with 9 bases in between. The CDR3 is 12 residues long. In DNA, the CDR3 is TGTGCCAGCGGCGGGGGAAATGAAAAACTGTTTTTT. Its translation: CASGGGNEKLFF.

The rearrangement joins TRBV4-1 to TRBJ2-7; D possibly corresponds to TRBD1 (5 bases). Trimming stripped 4 bases from V and 2 bases from J, with 12 bases between. The CDR3 consists of 14 residues. Looked up from germline, CDR1 is MGHRA and CDR2 is YSYEKL. Written as DNA, the CDR3 is TGCGCCAGCAGCCCCAGGGCCGGTCCCTACGAGCAGTACTTC. The encoded protein is CASSPRAGPYEQYF.

On this clone itself: At one end the junction does not follow the germline gene, possibly because of a read error. The V call is TRBV7-7, the J call TRBJ1-5; 10 bases map to TRBD1. Germline lookup yields CDR1 SSHAT and CDR2 FNYEAQ (reference sequence). The CDR3 covers 17 residues. The CDR3 sequence: CASSLHRDRGGNQPQHF. The CDR3 coding sequence is TGTGCTAGCAGCTTACACCGGGACAGGGGTGGCAATCAGCCCCAGCATTTT. The complete variable domain, with remaining parts taken from reference TRBV7-7 and TRBJ1-5, reads GAGVSQSPRYKVTKRGQDVTLRCDPISSHATLYWYQQALGQGPEFLTYFNYEAQPDKSGLPSDRFSAERPEGSISTLTIQRTEQRDSAMYRCASSLHRDRGGNQPQHFGDGTRLSIL.

This chain links TRBV19 with TRBJ2-5; no clear D. In germline, CDR1 is LNHDA, CDR2 SQIVND (reference sequence). The CDR3 contains 15 residues. V was trimmed by 1 base and J by 1 base, leaving 10 bases between them. In DNA, the CDR3 is TGTGCCAGTAGTATAGGCCCAACTCGCCAAGAGACCCAGTACTTC. This codes for CASSIGPTRQETQYF.

This chain joins TRBV28 and TRBJ2-5; 9 bases match TRBD1. Per the germline V gene, CDR1 is MDHEN and CDR2 is SYDVKM. CDR3 size: 14 residues. After removal of 8 bases from V and 4 bases from J, the junction contained 8 bases not matched to a gene. The CDR3 is CASALTGGVETQYF. CDR3 bases: TGTGCCAGCGCCTTAACAGGGGGCGTAGAGACCCAGTACTTC.

This chain joins TRBV4-1 and TRBJ2-7; no reliable D call. Germline V gives CDR1 MGHRA, CDR2 YSYEKL. V lost 3 bases and J lost 3, with 9 bases in between. The CDR3 runs to 13 residues. CDR3 coding DNA: TGCGCCAGCAGCCAGCAGGTTAACTACGAGCAGTACTTC. This encodes CASSQQVNYEQYF.

The rearrangement links TRBV5-1 to TRBJ1-2; 11 bases match TRBD1. After removal of 6 bases from V and 5 bases from J, the junction contained 3 bases not matched to a gene. The CDR3 loop spans 13 amino acids. CDR1 and CDR2 (germline): SGHRS, YFSETQ. DNA of the CDR3: TGCGCCAGCACCCGGGACAGGGGGTATGGCTACACCTTC. It yields the protein CASTRDRGYGYTF.